A single sample is the source of the 28 T cell receptor beta chains below, sequenced in a study of blood T cell repertoires in COVID-19. Sequenced by immunoSEQ multiplex PCR; TCRdb stores in-frame clones only, minus some. This table holds around 41,000 clones, roughly 90% found once. Sequencing was carried out using peripheral blood. Source of these receptors: a human donor in a cohort sampled during active COVID-19.

This chain joins TRBV4-2 and TRBJ1-3; the D is unclear. This CDR3 spans 16 amino acids. Germline V gives CDR1 LGHNA, CDR2 YNFKEQ. The ends were cut back, 0 bases at V and 2 bases at J, with 11 bases in the middle. DNA for the CDR3: TGTGCCAGCAGCCAAGAAGGAGGGCAAACTGGAAACACCATATATTTT. Its protein product is CASSQEGGQTGNTIYF.

The chain has TRBV18 and TRBJ2-4; D may be TRBD1 (6 bases). CDR1 and CDR2 (germline): KGHSH, LQKENI. This CDR3 contains 15 residues. Trimming removed 0 bases at V and 6 bases at J, with 12 bases between. CDR3 nucleotide sequence: TGTGCCAGCTCACCACCAGGGGGAACCGGAAACATTCAGTACTTC. Amino acids: CASSPPGGTGNIQYF.

The genes are TRBV27 and TRBJ2-3, with D tentatively TRBD1 (6 bases). Germline CDR1 and CDR2: MNHEY and SMNVEV (reference sequence). The CDR3 contains 13 residues. V was clipped by 6 bases and J by 2 bases, with 9 bases between them. CDR3: CASSHRATDTQYF. The CDR3 DNA is TGTGCCAGCAGCCACAGGGCCACAGATACGCAGTATTTT.

The J gene is TRBJ2-1, the V gene TRBV7-2; 11 bases are a match to TRBD2. There are 19 residues in the CDR3. Germline lookup yields CDR1 SGHTA and CDR2 FQGNSA. Trimming at V came to 4 bases and at J to 0 bases, leaving 11 bases not matched to a gene. In nucleotides, the CDR3 is TGTGCCAGCAGCTCCCCGGGACTAGCGGTCATGAGCTCCTACAATGAGCAGTTCTTC. It specifies CASSSPGLAVMSSYNEQFF.

In nucleotides, the CDR3 is TGTGCCAGCAGCTTAGCGCTTCTAGATGAGCAGTTCTTC. The encoded protein is CASSLALLDEQFF. The V gene is TRBV7-8, the J gene TRBJ2-1, with D unresolved. Germline V gene lookup returns CDR1 SGHVS and CDR2 FQNEAQ. V lost 0 bases and J 8 bases, leaving 8 bases between the germline ends. The CDR3 consists of 13 residues.

V usage is TRBV7-8 and J usage is TRBJ1-3; D is ambiguous. The germline V and J ends were trimmed by 6 bases and 3 bases, with 15 bases remaining between them. This CDR3 has 15 residues. CDR1 is SGHVS and CDR2 is FQNEAQ in the germline V gene. CDR3 region: CASSDSGRFGNTIYF. The CDR3 DNA follows: TGTGCCAGCAGTGATTCCGGGAGGTTTGGAAACACCATATATTTT.

The V gene is TRBV5-1, the J gene TRBJ1-2; tentative D call: TRBD1 (5 bases). V lost 5 bases to trimming and J lost 6 bases, with 11 bases between them. CDR1 and CDR2 from the germline V gene are SGHRS and YFSETQ. The CDR3 contains 12 residues. The DNA of the CDR3 is TGCGCCAGCAGTGACAACAGGAATGGCTACACCTTC. Its protein product is CASSDNRNGYTF.

This chain links TRBV7-9 with TRBJ2-2; tentative D call: TRBD2 (6 bases). The length of the CDR3 is 18 residues. CDR1 SEHNR and CDR2 FQNEAQ come from the germline V gene (reference sequence). Trimming removed 3 bases from V and 2 bases from J, with 19 bases in between. The DNA of the CDR3 is TGTGCCAGCAGCTTTGATTTTGTTAGCGGCAAAAACACCGGGGAGCTGTTTTTT. As protein: CASSFDFVSGKNTGELFF.

The chain has TRBV5-6 and TRBJ1-3; D is undetermined. This CDR3 is built from 13 residues. From germline, CDR1 is SGHDT and CDR2 YYEEEE. The V end lost 7 bases, the J end lost 0 bases, and 8 bases lay between the germline ends. CDR3 sequence (DNA): TGTGCCAGCGGCGGAATCTCTGGAAACACCATATATTTT. This codes for CASGGISGNTIYF. Combining the CDR3 with reference TRBV5-6 and TRBJ1-3 gives the whole variable domain DAGVTQSPTHLIKTRGQQVTLRCSPKSGHDTVSWYQQALGQGPQFIFQYYEEEERQRGNFPDRFSGHQFPNYSSELNVNALLLGDSALYLCASGGISGNTIYFGEGSWLTVV.

The gene calls are TRBV2 and TRBJ1-2; 7 nucleotides agree with TRBD1. This CDR3 is built from 12 residues. V dropped 3 bases and J dropped 5; count of bases not matched to a gene: 0. CDR1 and CDR2 (germline): SNHLY, FYNNEI. CDR3 sequence reads: CASSEGQYGYTF. CDR3 coding DNA: TGTGCCAGCAGTGAGGGACAGTATGGCTACACCTTC.

This clone has more than one count but fewer than ten. The chain joins TRBV7-3 to TRBJ2-2; 9 positions agree with TRBD1. The CDR3 covers 15 residues. The germline V gene encodes CDR1 SGHTA and CDR2 FQGTGA. J was trimmed by 3 bases and V by 5 bases; bases with no gene match: 4. The CDR3 reads CASSLQGAYTGELFF. The CDR3 bases are TGTGCCAGCAGCCTACAGGGGGCGTACACCGGGGAGCTGTTTTTT.

V and J are TRBV15 and TRBJ2-3; D unresolved. There are 16 residues in the CDR3. Deletions cut 0 bases from V and 0 bases from J, with 10 bases between. The germline CDR1 and CDR2 sequences are LNHNV and YYDKDF (reference sequence). CDR3 DNA: TGTGCCACCAGCAGAGATCGTCCCTTAAGCACAGATACGCAGTATTTT. Amino acids: CATSRDRPLSTDTQYF.

The sample holds a few counts of this clone. The chain joins TRBV27 to TRBJ1-5, with D unclear. The V end was cut by 3 bases, the J end by 0 bases, with 9 bases between. The CDR3 consists of 15 residues. The germline V gene has CDR1 MNHEY and CDR2 SMNVEV (reference sequence). CDR3 coding DNA: TGTGCCAGCAGTTTTGCCGGAGATAGCAATCAGCCCCAGCATTTT. Translation: CASSFAGDSNQPQHF.

The rearrangement links TRBV5-1 to TRBJ1-1; possible D gene TRBD1, 6 bases. Trimming took off 4 bases at V and 1 base at J, with 11 bases between the two ends. CDR1 and CDR2 (germline): SGHRS, YFSETQ. The CDR3 runs to 14 residues. CDR3: CASSRGQPNTEAFF. CDR3 DNA: TGCGCCAGCAGCCGAGGACAGCCGAACACTGAAGCTTTCTTT.

This rearrangement joins TRBV27 to TRBJ2-1, with 10 positions matching TRBD1. This CDR3 is 16 amino acids long. Germline loops: CDR1 MNHEY, CDR2 SMNVEV (reference sequence). V shed 5 bases, J shed 3 bases, and the junction held 7 bases outside the gene matches. CDR3 sequence: CASSLGGTGDYNEQFF. As DNA, the CDR3 is TGTGCCAGCAGTCTGGGTGGGACAGGGGACTACAATGAGCAGTTCTTC.

V usage is TRBV9 and J usage is TRBJ2-1, with D perhaps TRBD2 (5 bases). Trimming stripped 0 bases from V and 6 bases from J, with 16 bases between. CDR1 is SGDLS, CDR2 YYNGEE, per germline. This CDR3 is built from 16 residues. CDR3 coding DNA: TGTGCCAGCAGCGTAGCTTCGGGGTACAGTTCCAATGAGCAGTTCTTC. Protein product: CASSVASGYSSNEQFF.

This sequence joins TRBV7-9 and TRBJ2-2, with 11 bases aligning to TRBD2. The CDR3 consists of 16 residues. The trim removed 4 bases at V and 3 bases at J, leaving 4 bases unmatched. The V gene's germline CDR1 is SEHNR and CDR2 FQNEAQ (reference sequence). In DNA, the CDR3 is TGTGCCAGCAGCTCGACTAGCGGGGTCCACACCGGGGAGCTGTTTTTT. Its protein is CASSSTSGVHTGELFF.

The J gene is TRBJ2-1, the V gene TRBV7-2; 16 bases fit TRBD2. The ends lost 5 bases at V and 7 bases at J; junction bases unmatched: 14. This CDR3 has 19 residues. Germline CDR1 SGHTA, CDR2 FQGNSA. The CDR3 sequence: CASSLSPGLAGGRENEQFF. CDR3 nucleotides: TGTGCCAGCAGCCTGAGCCCGGGACTAGCGGGGGGGCGGGAGAATGAGCAGTTCTTC.

This clone occurred once. The chain is built from TRBV30 and TRBJ1-5; perhaps TRBD1 as D (6 bases). The V and J ends lost 2 bases and 6 bases respectively, with 17 bases between them. Germline assignment: CDR1 GTSNPN and CDR2 SVGIG (reference sequence). The CDR3 spans 15 residues. This CDR3 is CAWSYMAGEVQPQHF. The CDR3 DNA reads as TGTGCCTGGAGTTATATGGCAGGGGAAGTTCAGCCCCAGCATTTT.

J is TRBJ1-1 and V is TRBV28, with TRBD1 as a possible D gene (5 bases). Between the trimmed V and J ends, which lost 10 bases and 4 bases, there was a span of 25 bases. The CDR3 loop spans 16 amino acids. The germline gives CDR1 MDHEN, CDR2 SYDVKM. CDR3 in amino acids: CATRQRSSLRATEAFF. In DNA, the CDR3 is TGTGCCACCCGACAGCGAAGCTCCTTGAGAGCCACTGAAGCTTTCTTT.

The chain carries TRBV19 and TRBJ2-2; possible D gene TRBD1, 6 bases. The V gene lost 3 bases and the J gene lost 0 bases, with 14 bases spanning the gap. This CDR3 spans 17 amino acids. Germline lookup yields CDR1 LNHDA and CDR2 SQIVND (reference sequence). CDR3 DNA: TGTGCCAGTAGTATCCTTCTCGGGACACCGAACACCGGGGAGCTGTTTTTT. Translating it yields CASSILLGTPNTGELFF.

The chain has TRBV9 and TRBJ2-7, with TRBD1 matching over 10 bases. J was trimmed by 1 base and V by 3 bases; bases with no gene match: 7. Germline CDR1 SGDLS, CDR2 YYNGEE. This CDR3 has 16 amino acids. This CDR3 is CASSGPPGQGSYEQYF. The CDR3, as DNA: TGTGCCAGCAGCGGCCCACCGGGACAGGGGTCCTACGAGCAGTACTTC.

The J gene is TRBJ2-7, the V gene TRBV14; D is unclear. The V end lost 1 base, the J end lost 7 bases, and 11 bases lay between the germline ends. The germline gives CDR1 SGHDN, CDR2 FVKESK. CDR3 size: 13 residues. The CDR3 here is CASSQVYSLEQYF. The CDR3, as DNA: TGTGCCAGCAGCCAAGTCTACAGCCTAGAGCAGTACTTC.

The J gene is TRBJ2-7, the V gene TRBV12-3 or TRBV12-4; D call uncertain. This CDR3 spans 11 amino acids. Trimming took off 6 bases at V and 3 bases at J, with 6 bases between the two ends. The CDR3 bases are TGTGCCAGCAGAAATTACTACGAGCAGTACTTC. Translation gives CASRNYYEQYF.

The chain carries TRBV6-5 and TRBJ1-1, with a tentative D call TRBD1 (6 bases). Germline V gives CDR1 MNHEY, CDR2 SVGAGI. V lost 10 bases and J lost 0, with 12 bases in between. CDR3 length equals 13 residues. The CDR3 DNA is TGTGCCACACAGACAGGAATGAACACTGAAGCTTTCTTT. Translated, it gives CATQTGMNTEAFF.

The count of this clone is one. The rearrangement joins TRBV29-1 to TRBJ2-7, with 7 bases aligning to TRBD2. CDR1 and CDR2 (germline): SQVTM, ANQGSEA. J lost 0 bases, V lost 4 bases, and 9 bases had no gene match. The CDR3 is 15 residues long. CDR3 region: CSVVGGASGSYEQYF. CDR3 sequence (DNA): TGCAGCGTTGTGGGCGGGGCTAGCGGCTCCTACGAGCAGTACTTC.

The chain couples TRBV28 to TRBJ2-7; TRBD2 is a possible D gene (5 bases). This CDR3 has 15 residues. Germline assignment: CDR1 MDHEN and CDR2 SYDVKM. V was clipped by 6 bases and J by 0 bases, with 15 bases between them. The CDR3 coding sequence is TGTGCCAGCAGCCGGGTGGAGGCGAGCTCCTACGAGCAGTACTTC. It specifies CASSRVEASSYEQYF.

The chain is built from TRBV7-3 and TRBJ2-3, with D possibly matching TRBD1 (5 bases). V lost 0 bases and J 4 bases, leaving 5 bases between the germline ends. This CDR3 spans 13 amino acids. Germline CDR1 SGHTA, CDR2 FQGTGA. The CDR3 loop reads CASSLTGPDTQYF. The CDR3 nucleotides read TGTGCCAGCAGCTTAACGGGGCCAGATACGCAGTATTTT. Based on the CDR3 plus reference TRBV7-3 and TRBJ2-3, the full variable domain is GAGVSQTPSNKVTEKGKYVELRCDPISGHTALYWYRQSLGQGPEFLIYFQGTGAADDSGLPNDRFFAVRPEGSVSTLKIQRTERGDSAVYLCASSLTGPDTQYFGPGTRLTVL.